The 30 T cell receptor beta chains below all came from one sample that was sequenced in a study of regulatory T cells in long-lasting Graves disease. Time point given: newly diagnosed GD, antithyroid drugs for less than 3 months. Scientists built the TCR library using RNA that was extracted from PBMCs. Researchers made TCR beta libraries by using iRepertoire HTBI primers and running Arm-PCR on CDR3 regions. TCRdb called the multiplex PCR reads again in MiXCR, with one record for every CDR3 protein. Of a few hundred thousand distinct CDR3 sequences detected, more than 15% appear once; the ten largest clones hold approximately 14%. The same data also contributed to another study, on T cells in Graves' hyperthyroidism and ophthalmopathy.

This specimen was peripheral blood mononuclear cells (PBMCs), taken at new diagnosis, from a patient treated with antithyroid drugs. Receptor source: a woman aged 25-40 years with Graves disease.

This sequence joins TRBV5-1 and TRBJ2-5; D call uncertain. The V and J ends lost 2 bases and 2 bases respectively, with 10 bases between them. This CDR3 is built from 14 residues. CDR1 and CDR2 (germline): SGHRS, YFSETQ. The CDR3 region has the DNA TGCGCCAGCAGCTTCTTCCGGGCTCAAGAGACCCAGTACTTC. It specifies CASSFFRAQETQYF.

Comments on this clonotype: The junction differs from germline at one of its ends, possibly a read error. V usage is TRBV7-7 and J usage is TRBJ1-4, with D perhaps TRBD1 (5 bases). Germline V lookup: CDR1 SSHAT, CDR2 FNYEAQ (reference sequence). The CDR3 has 15 residues. The CDR3 nucleotides are TGTGCTAGCAGCTTATCGCAGGGAACTAATGAAAAACTGTTTTTT. This codes for CASSLSQGTNEKLFF.

This clonotype was seen at least ten times. The rearrangement joins TRBV7-9 to TRBJ2-7; 8 nucleotides match TRBD1. With V trimmed by 5 bases and J by 3 bases, 12 bases remained unmatched. Germline lookup yields CDR1 SEHNR and CDR2 FQNEAQ (reference sequence). This CDR3 region has 16 residues. The CDR3 coding sequence is TGTGCCAGCAGCCATCACCCGGGGACAGGAGTCTACGAGCAGTACTTC. The encoded protein is CASSHHPGTGVYEQYF.

This clonotype was counted only a few times. DNA of the CDR3: TGTGCCAGCAGCTTAAAGGCCGATAGGGGACTTAGCTCCTATAATTCACCCCTCCACTTT. Translating it yields CASSLKADRGLSSYNSPLHF. The chain links TRBV7-9 to TRBJ1-6; D possibly corresponds to TRBD1 (5 bases). The V gene lost 2 bases and the J gene lost 0 bases, with 20 bases spanning the gap. The CDR3 is made up of 20 amino acids. CDR1 is SEHNR and CDR2 is FQNEAQ in the germline V gene (reference sequence).

This clonotype was seen only a few times. The rearrangement joins TRBV6-1 to TRBJ1-1; TRBD1 agrees at 10 bases. The V and J ends lost 6 bases and 3 bases, in that order; junction bases with no gene match: 7. The CDR3 extends over 15 amino acids. The germline V gene encodes CDR1 MNHNS and CDR2 SASEGT. CDR3 in amino acids: CASSRPGTGDTEAFF. The CDR3 DNA reads as TGTGCCAGCAGCCGTCCCGGGACAGGGGACACTGAAGCTTTCTTT.

This clonotype was observed many times. The chain combines TRBV2 with TRBJ1-4; D is uncertain. Germline V gene sequence: CDR1 SNHLY, CDR2 FYNNEI. The V end lost 2 bases, the J end lost 8 bases, and 12 bases lay between the germline ends. The CDR3 length is 14 residues. The DNA of the CDR3 is TGTGCCAGCAGTGAATCCGGTCCCCAGGAAAAACTGTTTTTT. This sequence encodes CASSESGPQEKLFF.

This chain links TRBV6-1 with TRBJ1-6; D uncertain. The CDR3 covers 14 residues. The V end was cut by 9 bases, the J end by 0 bases, with 9 bases between. Germline V CDR1 and CDR2: MNHNS, SASEGT. The DNA of the CDR3 is TGTGCCAGTTCCGGAAGCTCCTATAATTCACCCCTCCACTTT. Amino acids: CASSGSSYNSPLHF.

The chain couples TRBV7-9 to TRBJ2-7; 13 bases line up with TRBD2. V lost 6 bases to trimming and J lost 6 bases; unmatched junction nucleotides: 5. This CDR3 is 14 amino acids long. Germline CDR1 reads SEHNR; CDR2 reads FQNEAQ (reference sequence). The CDR3 nucleotides are TGTGCCAGCAGACCGGGACTAGCGGGATCCGAGCAGTACTTC. Translation: CASRPGLAGSEQYF.

The chain is built from TRBV29-1 and TRBJ1-2, with 9 bases aligning to TRBD1. Germline CDR1 is SQVTM and CDR2 is ANQGSEA. CDR3 size: 12 residues. V shed 7 bases, J shed 7 bases, and the junction held 7 bases outside the gene matches. In nucleotides, the CDR3 is TGCAGCGGTTGGACAGGGGTTGGTGGCTACACCTTC. Protein product: CSGWTGVGGYTF.

This clonotype has just a few counts. The chain's CDR3 is CASSFLGLGGYTF. CDR3 bases: TGTGCCAGCAGCTTTTTGGGGCTGGGAGGCTACACCTTC. This chain connects TRBV5-4 to TRBJ1-2, with a possible D match to TRBD1 (5 bases). The CDR3 runs to 13 residues. V was trimmed by 2 bases and J by 8 bases, leaving 13 bases between them. Germline-derived CDR1 and CDR2 are SGHNT and YYREEE (reference sequence).

This clonotype was counted many times. The chain uses TRBV6-5 and TRBJ2-1; 7 bases agree with TRBD1. The CDR3 sequence is 15 residues long. The V gene end was trimmed by 4 bases and the J gene end by 2 bases; junction bases not matched to a gene: 5. CDR1 is MNHEY, CDR2 SVGAGI, per germline. CDR3 in amino acids: CASSWDSHPYNEQFF. CDR3 DNA sequence: TGTGCCAGCAGTTGGGACAGCCACCCCTACAATGAGCAGTTCTTC.

Many counts were recorded for this clonotype. V is TRBV10-3 and J is TRBJ2-7; 7 bases map to TRBD1. The V and J ends lost 6 bases and 7 bases, in that order; junction bases with no gene match: 6. The CDR3 loop spans 12 amino acids. From germline, CDR1 is ENHRY and CDR2 SYGVKD. Here the CDR3 DNA reads TGTGCCATCAGGGGCAACAGGGGAGAGCAGTACTTC. Translation gives CAIRGNRGEQYF.

This chain joins TRBV7-2 and TRBJ1-1; 9 bases fit TRBD1. Germline trimming cut 3 bases from V and 1 base from J; bases unmatched to any gene: 6. Germline CDR1 and CDR2: SGHTA and FQGNSA. The CDR3 contains 16 residues. Here the CDR3 reads CASSFVGTGSNTEAFF. DNA for the CDR3: TGTGCCAGCAGCTTCGTCGGGACAGGGTCGAACACTGAAGCTTTCTTT.

The chain combines TRBV9 with TRBJ1-1, with a tentative D call TRBD1 (6 bases). Deletions cut 7 bases from V and 1 base from J, with 11 bases between. The CDR3 has 13 residues. CDR1 and CDR2 from the germline V gene are SGDLS and YYNGEE. This CDR3 is CASGRGRNTEAFF. Written as DNA, the CDR3 is TGTGCCAGCGGCAGGGGTCGGAACACTGAAGCTTTCTTT. Full variable domain (rest looked up from reference TRBV9 and TRBJ1-1): DSGVTQTPKHLITATGQRVTLRCSPRSGDLSVYWYQQSLDQGLQFLIQYYNGEERAKGNILERFSAQQFPDLHSELNLSSLELGDSALYFCASGRGRNTEAFFGQGTRLTVV.

This clonotype has ten or more counts. This chain joins TRBV11-2 and TRBJ2-2, with 8 bases that match TRBD1. V was pared by 1 base and J by 9 bases, with 1 base of the junction left unmatched. Germline CDR1 SGHAT, CDR2 FQNNGV. There are 13 residues in the CDR3. Here the CDR3 reads CASSLVRGRELFF. CDR3 DNA: TGTGCCAGCAGCTTAGTCAGGGGGCGGGAGCTGTTTTTT.

This clonotype was found many times. The chain employs TRBV9 and TRBJ2-5; 7 bases line up with TRBD1. With V trimmed by 3 bases and J by 5 bases, 19 bases remained unmatched. Germline V CDR1 and CDR2: SGDLS, YYNGEE. This CDR3 is built from 18 residues. The CDR3 region is CASSARGTGTEASETQYF. CDR3 nucleotide sequence: TGTGCCAGCAGCGCAAGGGGTACCGGGACAGAGGCATCGGAGACCCAGTACTTC.

This clonotype came up many times. J is TRBJ1-5 and V is TRBV7-9, with D possibly matching TRBD1 (6 bases). The CDR3 has 14 amino acids. The V and J ends lost 5 bases and 7 bases respectively, with 15 bases between them. From germline, CDR1 is SEHNR and CDR2 FQNEAQ (reference sequence). The CDR3 region is CASSPPGDGQPQHF. The DNA of the CDR3 is TGTGCCAGCAGCCCCCCAGGGGATGGCCAGCCCCAGCATTTT.

Note on this clonotype: A single base separates this from a much larger clone, so it may be a read error. The V and J genes are TRBV5-1 and TRBJ2-5; 9 positions match TRBD1. Germline loops: CDR1 SGHRS, CDR2 YFSETQ. V shed 4 bases and J 11 bases; nucleotides not matched to a gene: 15. The CDR3 is 15 amino acids. For the CDR3, the DNA is TGCGCCAGCAGCGTACCCGACAGGGGGTTGAATGAGCAGTACTTC. Translating it yields CASSVPDRGLNEQYF.

The chain joins TRBV6-4 to TRBJ2-6; TRBD1 matches at 7 bases. Trimming cost V 9 bases and J 0 bases; bases outside gene matches: 8. The CDR3 is 16 residues long. Germline V CDR1 and CDR2: MRHNA, SNTAGT. Here the CDR3 reads CASSRDRLSGANVLTF. CDR3 sequence (DNA): TGTGCCAGTTCCCGGGACAGACTCTCTGGGGCCAACGTCCTGACTTTC.

This clonotype was counted many times. CDR3 residues: CASSGGQNYGYTF. DNA of the CDR3: TGCGCCAGCAGCGGGGGACAGAACTATGGCTACACCTTC. This chain connects TRBV5-1 to TRBJ1-2, with 7 positions matching TRBD1. Per the germline V gene, CDR1 is SGHRS and CDR2 is YFSETQ. V lost 4 bases to trimming and J lost 2 bases; unmatched junction nucleotides: 2. There are 13 residues in the CDR3.

This clonotype has a count of ten or more. The CDR3 region is CATREKGNTEAFF. The CDR3 nucleotides read TGTGCCACCAGGGAAAAGGGGAACACTGAAGCTTTCTTT. The V gene is TRBV6-1, the J gene TRBJ1-1; tentative D call: TRBD1 (5 bases). V was cut by 10 bases and J by 1 base, with 13 bases left in between. There are 13 residues in the CDR3. Germline V lookup: CDR1 MNHNS, CDR2 SASEGT.

Concerning this clonotype: The conserved closing phenylalanine or tryptophan is absent in this CDR3, likely reflecting a read error. The chain links TRBV4-1 to TRBJ2-5; 12 bases align to TRBD2. The germline V gene encodes CDR1 MGHRA and CDR2 YSYEKL. The CDR3 runs to 15 residues. V lost 5 bases, J lost 4 bases, and 5 bases stayed unmatched. The CDR3 protein is CASSSLTSGGETQYL. CDR3 in DNA: TGCGCCAGCAGCTCCCTGACTAGCGGGGGAGAGACCCAGTACTTA.

The rearrangement links TRBV6-1 to TRBJ1-2; D gene unclear. The CDR3 consists of 16 residues. Trimming removed 6 bases at V and 4 bases at J, with 21 bases between. Germline V lookup: CDR1 MNHNS, CDR2 SASEGT. CDR3 in DNA: TGTGCCAGCAGCCAGTCCTCGACTGAGTGGACCTATGGCTACACCTTC. Amino acids: CASSQSSTEWTYGYTF.

This clonotype was seen at least ten times. The V and J genes are TRBV29-1 and TRBJ1-1; D ambiguous. Trimming shortened V by 3 bases and J by 6 bases, and 17 bases separated the two germline ends. The CDR3 runs to 14 residues. Per the germline V gene, CDR1 is SQVTM and CDR2 is ANQGSEA. In DNA form, the CDR3 reads TGCAGCGTTGATAGGACCCTCCGGGTTGCTGAAGCTTTCTTT. Protein: CSVDRTLRVAEAFF.

This clonotype has more than one count but fewer than ten. Since a much larger clone is just one base distant, this may be a read error. The CDR3 DNA reads TGTGTCAGCAACAGGGACCTGGTGGGGCCTTATGAGCAGTTCTTC. Encoded protein: CVSNRDLVGPYEQFF. This rearrangement joins TRBV6-2 or TRBV6-3 to TRBJ2-1, with D perhaps TRBD1 (6 bases). The CDR3 consists of 15 residues. The germline V gene encodes CDR1 MNHEY and CDR2 SVGEGT.

This rearrangement joins TRBV6-8 to TRBJ1-5; D unclear. This CDR3 contains 16 residues. V lost 6 bases, J lost 0 bases, and 15 bases lay in between. The germline CDR1 and CDR2 sequences are MNHGY and SAAAGT. The CDR3 reads CASRGKQHYSNQPQHF. The CDR3 DNA is TGTGCCAGCAGGGGAAAACAGCATTATAGCAATCAGCCCCAGCATTTT.

This clonotype was picked up many times. The rearrangement uses TRBV12-3 or TRBV12-4 and TRBJ2-5; D gene unclear. Trimming removed 7 bases at V and 1 base at J, with 10 bases between. The CDR3 is made up of 13 amino acids. The DNA of the CDR3 is TGTGCCAGCACCCCTTCTGGCCAAGAGACCCAGTACTTC. Encoded protein: CASTPSGQETQYF.

This chain links TRBV20-1 with TRBJ2-6; D is uncertain. The CDR3 length is 12 residues. Trimming stripped 6 bases from V and 0 bases from J, with 3 bases between. Germline assignment: CDR1 DFQATT and CDR2 SNEGSKA (reference sequence). This CDR3 is CSADSGANVLTF. The DNA of the CDR3 is TGCAGTGCAGACTCTGGGGCCAACGTCCTGACTTTC.

This clonotype has ten or more counts. The rearrangement joins TRBV12-3 or TRBV12-4 to TRBJ2-7; 8 nucleotides match TRBD2. This CDR3 region has 17 residues. J gave up 2 bases and V 5 bases, and 14 bases lay outside the gene matches. For the CDR3, the DNA is TGTGCCAGCAGTGGGGCGCAGTCGGGGGGGGGAACCTACGAGCAGTACTTC. It yields the protein CASSGAQSGGGTYEQYF.

This clonotype was seen a few times. The CDR3 DNA follows: TGCAGTGTTCCCCAGGGGGCAACTAATGAAAAACTGTTTTTT. It translates to CSVPQGATNEKLFF. The chain couples TRBV20-1 to TRBJ1-4; 7 bases map to TRBD1. The CDR3 totals 14 residues. The germline CDR1 and CDR2 sequences are DFQATT and SNEGSKA (reference sequence). V lost 7 bases and J lost 0; bases outside the gene matches: 5.